Each of the 23 T cell receptor beta chains below was sequenced from the same sample in a study of OX40 agonist ivuxolimab in advanced cancers. Sequenced by immunoSEQ multiplex PCR; TCRdb stores in-frame clones only, minus some. The profile shows tens of thousands of clones, 81% of them singletons. The input for sequencing was CD4+ or CD8+ T cells sorted from blood, taken in a trial of the OX40 agonist ivuxolimab. These receptor sequences come from an adult with an advanced solid tumor such as melanoma, head and neck, liver or kidney cancer.

The chain combines TRBV5-4 with TRBJ1-2; 7 positions match TRBD1. CDR3 length equals 13 residues. Looked up from germline, CDR1 is SGHNT and CDR2 is YYREEE (reference sequence). V shed 6 bases and J 3 bases; nucleotides not matched to a gene: 5. CDR3 residues: CASMTDRDYGYTF. CDR3 in DNA: TGTGCCAGCATGACCGACAGGGACTATGGCTACACCTTC.

The CDR3 sequence is CASRDATNEKLFF. In nucleotides, the CDR3 is TGTGCCAGCAGGGATGCAACTAATGAAAAACTGTTTTTT. V is TRBV28 and J is TRBJ1-4; D call uncertain. The ends were cut back, 6 bases at V and 0 bases at J, with 5 bases in the middle. This CDR3 is 13 amino acids long. Germline CDR1 and CDR2: MDHEN and SYDVKM.

This clone has only one observation. The chain joins TRBV29-1 to TRBJ1-3, with D uncertain. V lost 4 bases to trimming and J lost 0 bases, with 13 bases between them. Germline V CDR1 and CDR2: SQVTM, ANQGSEA. The CDR3 is 15 residues long. Here the CDR3 DNA reads TGCAGCGTTGTCGGTGGGAGTAACTCTGGAAACACCATATATTTT. This translates into CSVVGGSNSGNTIYF.

The CDR3 protein is CASTSKDRLAGPRSYNEQFF. CDR3 DNA sequence: TGTGCCAGTACTTCTAAAGATCGGCTAGCGGGGCCCCGTTCCTACAATGAGCAGTTCTTC. J is TRBJ2-1 and V is TRBV19, with 9 positions matching TRBD2. Germline V CDR1 and CDR2: LNHDA, SQIVND (reference sequence). This CDR3 has 20 residues. V lost 7 bases to trimming and J lost 1 base; unmatched junction nucleotides: 20.

The CDR3: CASSEGEAQHF. The CDR3 DNA reads TGTGCCAGCAGTGAAGGGGAGGCCCAGCATTTT. V gene TRBV2 combines with J gene TRBJ1-5; D gene ambiguous. Germline CDR1 SNHLY, CDR2 FYNNEI. Trimming took 1 base from V and 11 from J, leaving 6 bases between them. CDR3 size: 11 residues. Drawing the rest from reference TRBV2 and TRBJ1-5, the complete variable domain is EPEVTQTPSHQVTQMGQEVILRCVPISNHLYFYWYRQILGQKVEFLVSFYNNEISEKSEIFDDQFSVERPDGSNFTLKIRSTKLEDSAMYFCASSEGEAQHFGDGTRLSIL.

This rearrangement joins TRBV6-1 to TRBJ1-4, with D perhaps matching TRBD1 (6 bases). The CDR3 is made up of 15 amino acids. Germline CDR1 is MNHNS and CDR2 is SASEGT. Trimming pared 4 bases from V and 3 bases from J, leaving 12 bases between. Here the CDR3 DNA reads TGTGCCAGCAGTGTGAGGACAGTGGCTAATGAAAAACTGTTTTTT. Its translation is CASSVRTVANEKLFF.

This clone occurred once. The rearrangement links TRBV10-3 to TRBJ2-1; 12 nucleotides align to TRBD2. CDR1 and CDR2 from the germline V gene are ENHRY and SYGVKD. The CDR3 sequence is 15 residues long. Unmatched junction bases numbered 1, after V lost 2 bases and J lost 5 bases. CDR3: CAISEGLAGNNEQFF. The CDR3, as DNA: TGTGCCATCAGTGAGGGACTAGCGGGGAACAATGAGCAGTTCTTC.

A word on this clone: A read error may be the cause here, since a much bigger clone is one base away. This chain connects TRBV5-6 to TRBJ1-1, with D hard to call. V shed 2 bases and J shed 1 base, with 6 bases lying between them. Germline values: CDR1 SGHDT, CDR2 YYEEEE. The CDR3 sequence is 13 residues long. The CDR3 region is CASSFTANTEAFF. CDR3 in DNA: TGTGCCAGCAGCTTCACAGCGAACACTGAAGCTTTCTTT.

The rearrangement links TRBV7-9 to TRBJ1-5; D is undetermined. The V end was cut by 5 bases, the J end by 5 bases, with 13 bases between. This CDR3 spans 14 amino acids. Germline V gene lookup returns CDR1 SEHNR and CDR2 FQNEAQ (reference sequence). The CDR3 DNA follows: TGTGCCAGCAGCCCGAGACACGTCGATCAGCCCCAGCATTTT. Protein product: CASSPRHVDQPQHF.

The rearrangement links TRBV29-1 to TRBJ2-3, with TRBD1 as a possible D gene (5 bases). V lost 2 bases to trimming and J lost 4 bases, with 13 bases between them. Germline loops: CDR1 SQVTM, CDR2 ANQGSEA. The CDR3 runs to 14 residues. Here the CDR3 DNA reads TGCAGCGTTGAATGGGGCCAAGACCCAGATACGCAGTATTTT. It encodes CSVEWGQDPDTQYF.

The gene calls are TRBV11-3 and TRBJ2-2; D not resolved. The V gene lost 5 bases and the J gene lost 6 bases, with 10 bases spanning the gap. Germline V gene sequence: CDR1 SGHNT, CDR2 YENEEA. CDR3 size: 13 residues. The CDR3 sequence: CASSPLSAGELFF. In DNA, the CDR3 is TGTGCCAGCAGCCCCCTCTCAGCCGGGGAGCTGTTTTTT. Looking up the rest from reference TRBV11-3 and TRBJ2-2 gives the full variable domain: EAGVVQSPRYKIIEKKQPVAFWCNPISGHNTLYWYLQNLGQGPELLIRYENEEAVDDSQLPKDRFSAERLKGVDSTLKIQPAELGDSAVYLCASSPLSAGELFFGEGSRLTVL.

This chain connects TRBV4-1 to TRBJ1-3; no reliable D call. The germline gives CDR1 MGHRA, CDR2 YSYEKL. The V gene lost 4 bases and the J gene lost 0 bases, with 10 bases spanning the gap. This CDR3 is 15 amino acids long. In DNA, the CDR3 is TGCGCCAGCAGCCTTTGGAAGGACTCTGGAAACACCATATATTTT. Protein sequence: CASSLWKDSGNTIYF.

The genes are TRBV27 and TRBJ1-6; D is ambiguous. Germline V gene sequence: CDR1 MNHEY, CDR2 SMNVEV (reference sequence). V was cut by 6 bases and J by 0 bases, with 9 bases left in between. CDR3 length: 15 amino acids. The CDR3 nucleotides read TGTGCCAGCAGAAGTACGAGCTCCTATAATTCACCCCTCCACTTT. Amino acids: CASRSTSSYNSPLHF.

The chain joins TRBV11-2 to TRBJ1-2, with a possible D match to TRBD1 (5 bases). The CDR3 runs to 15 residues. The V and J ends lost 0 bases and 2 bases respectively, with 10 bases between them. Germline V CDR1 and CDR2: SGHAT, FQNNGV. CDR3: CASSLEWAGNYGYTF. The CDR3 DNA reads as TGTGCCAGCAGCTTAGAATGGGCAGGGAACTATGGCTACACCTTC.

The chain carries TRBV4-1 and TRBJ2-1; 14 bases map to TRBD2. This CDR3 is 18 amino acids long. Germline V gene sequence: CDR1 MGHRA, CDR2 YSYEKL. Losses at the gene ends were 1 base for V and 9 bases for J; bases not matched to a gene: 11. DNA for the CDR3: TGCGCCAGCAGCCAAGTAGACATGGGACTAGCGGGGGCCCGTGAGCAGTTCTTC. This gives the protein CASSQVDMGLAGAREQFF.

This chain uses TRBV29-1 with TRBJ2-1; D possibly matches TRBD1 or TRBD2 (7 bases each). The V and J ends lost 8 bases and 2 bases respectively, with 19 bases between them. CDR3 size: 15 residues. Germline V gene data show CDR1 as SQVTM and CDR2 as ANQGSEA. In nucleotides, the CDR3 is TGCAGCATCAGGGGGGGGGACAGCACCTACAATGAGCAGTTCTTC. Translating it yields CSIRGGDSTYNEQFF.

The rearrangement joins TRBV5-1 to TRBJ1-2; D not resolved. V shed 0 bases and J shed 5 bases, with 14 bases lying between them. CDR3 length: 15 amino acids. Germline assignment: CDR1 SGHRS and CDR2 YFSETQ. This CDR3 reads CASSLGDSLVYGYTF. In DNA, the CDR3 is TGCGCCAGCAGCTTGGGAGACTCCCTCGTTTATGGCTACACCTTC.

V gene TRBV27 combines with J gene TRBJ1-4, with 7 bases aligning to TRBD1. The CDR3 has 15 residues. The germline V gene has CDR1 MNHEY and CDR2 SMNVEV (reference sequence). After removal of 5 bases from V and 13 bases from J, the junction contained 16 bases not matched to a gene. The CDR3 DNA sequence: TGTGCCAGCAGTCCCGACAGGGACATTCCCCGGGGACTGTTTTTT. It specifies CASSPDRDIPRGLFF.

This clone was counted a few times. This chain connects TRBV6-1 to TRBJ1-6; TRBD1 matches at 8 bases. The germline V gene encodes CDR1 MNHNS and CDR2 SASEGT. This CDR3 spans 15 amino acids. V lost 5 bases, J lost 14 bases, and 14 bases stayed unmatched. The CDR3 coding sequence is TGTGCCAGCAGTAACCCCGGGACAGGATCGATGGCCCTCCACTTT. Translating it yields CASSNPGTGSMALHF.

Ten or more counts support this clone. This chain connects TRBV15 to TRBJ2-7; possibly TRBD1 for D (6 bases). V was pared by 3 bases and J by 4 bases, with 16 bases between. CDR3 length: 15 amino acids. The V gene's germline CDR1 is LNHNV and CDR2 YYDKDF (reference sequence). DNA of the CDR3: TGTGCCACCAGCAGTCCCGGACAGAAAGAGTACGAGCAGTACTTC. Translated: CATSSPGQKEYEQYF. The full variable domain, in which reference TRBV15 and TRBJ2-7 provide the parts outside the CDR3, is DAMVIQNPRYQVTQFGKPVTLSCSQTLNHNVMYWYQQKSSQAPKLLFHYYDKDFNNEADTPDNFQSRRPNTSFCFLDIRSPGLGDTAMYLCATSSPGQKEYEQYFGPGTRLTVT.

The V call is TRBV15, the J call TRBJ2-7; the D gene is possibly TRBD2 (6 bases). Trimming took 0 bases from V and 3 from J, leaving 15 bases between them. The CDR3 loop spans 16 amino acids. Germline loops: CDR1 LNHNV, CDR2 YYDKDF (reference sequence). The CDR3 DNA is TGTGCCACCAGCAGAGATGGCGGGGAGACCAGCTACGAGCAGTACTTC. As protein: CATSRDGGETSYEQYF.

The gene calls are TRBV5-8 and TRBJ2-5; either TRBD1 or TRBD2 may supply D (6 bases each). V dropped 2 bases and J dropped 2 bases, with 13 bases sitting between them. CDR1 is SGHTS, CDR2 YDEGEE, per germline. There are 15 residues in the CDR3. In nucleotides, the CDR3 is TGTGCCAGCAGCTTAGGGGGGTCCTTACAAGAGACCCAGTACTTC. It is translated as CASSLGGSLQETQYF.

The CDR3 sequence: CASGRVLATTGELFF. CDR3 bases: TGTGCCAGTGGAAGGGTATTGGCAACCACCGGGGAGCTGTTTTTT. J is TRBJ2-2 and V is TRBV19; D is uncertain. V was clipped by 8 bases and J by 4 bases, with 17 bases between them. The CDR3 length is 15 residues. The germline V gene encodes CDR1 LNHDA and CDR2 SQIVND (reference sequence).